The 29 T cell receptor beta chains below all came from one sample that was sequenced in a study of regulatory T cells in long-lasting Graves disease. Time point given: newly diagnosed GD, antithyroid drugs for less than 3 months. Scientists built the TCR library using RNA that was extracted from PBMCs. Building of the TCR beta libraries involved iRepertoire HTBI primers and Arm-PCR of CDR3 regions. Using its own MiXCR run on the multiplex PCR reads, TCRdb lists one record per CDR3 protein. The sample has 360,000 or so distinct CDR3 sequences, 10% to 15% seen once; the top ten hold about 19%. This same sample was also part of a study on T cells in Graves' hyperthyroidism and ophthalmopathy.

Sequences were derived from peripheral blood mononuclear cells (PBMCs), sampled at new diagnosis, from a patient treated with antithyroid drugs. The receptors come from a woman aged 18-30 years with Graves disease.

The table lists this clonotype with many counts. This sequence joins TRBV6-2 or TRBV6-3 and TRBJ1-2, with D hard to call. The CDR3 runs 14 residues. V lost 4 bases, J lost 5 bases, and 14 bases lay in between. The V gene's germline CDR1 is MNHEY and CDR2 SVGEGT. CDR3: CASSLMAQGYGYTF. As DNA, the CDR3 is TGTGCCAGCAGTTTAATGGCACAAGGGTATGGCTACACCTTC.

This chain uses TRBV5-1 with TRBJ2-3, with 7 bases identical to TRBD1. Germline CDR1 reads SGHRS; CDR2 reads YFSETQ. J was trimmed by 1 base and V by 2 bases; bases with no gene match: 1. CDR3 size: 14 residues. The CDR3: CASSFGTGTDTQYF. As DNA, the CDR3 is TGCGCCAGCAGCTTCGGGACAGGCACAGATACGCAGTATTTT.

This chain connects TRBV5-1 to TRBJ1-5, with unresolved D. Deletions cut 0 bases from V and 4 bases from J, with 11 bases between. CDR1 and CDR2 from the germline V gene are SGHRS and YFSETQ. CDR3 length: 15 amino acids. The CDR3 DNA is TGCGCCAGCAGCTTGGAACCGGGCCAGAATCAGCCCCAGCATTTT. It codes for CASSLEPGQNQPQHF. Together with reference TRBV5-1 and TRBJ1-5, the CDR3 gives the full variable domain: KAGVTQTPRYLIKTRGQQVTLSCSPISGHRSVSWYQQTPGQGLQFLFEYFSETQRNKGNFPGRFSGRQFSNSRSEMNVSTLELGDSALYLCASSLEPGQNQPQHFGDGTRLSIL.

In this sample, this clonotype turned up many times. This rearrangement joins TRBV28 to TRBJ2-3; a weak D match, TRBD2 (5 bases). Trimming took 2 bases from V and 6 from J, leaving 15 bases between them. Germline CDR1 and CDR2: MDHEN and SYDVKM. The CDR3 consists of 15 residues. The CDR3 region has the DNA TGTGCCAGCAGTTTAGAGGTCGGAACTAGGGATACGCAGTATTTT. The encoded protein is CASSLEVGTRDTQYF.

The chain employs TRBV6-1 and TRBJ1-5; tentative D call: TRBD1 (5 bases). CDR1 and CDR2 (germline): MNHNS, SASEGT. V was cut by 6 bases and J by 0 bases, with 24 bases left in between. This CDR3 contains 19 residues. Here the CDR3 reads CASSHKGVSTPYSNQPQHF. CDR3 DNA sequence: TGTGCCAGCAGCCATAAAGGGGTCTCAACTCCTTATAGCAATCAGCCCCAGCATTTT.

In this sample, this clonotype turned up many times. The chain uses TRBV6-1 and TRBJ2-5; no reliable D call. V dropped 6 bases and J dropped 5 bases, with 10 bases sitting between them. This CDR3 comprises 12 residues. Germline CDR1 MNHNS, CDR2 SASEGT. CDR3 sequence (DNA): TGTGCCAGCAGCACGGGTAGGGAGACCCAGTACTTC. Its protein product is CASSTGRETQYF.

This clonotype was seen repeatedly, ten times or more. V is TRBV2 and J is TRBJ1-2, with 9 bases aligning to TRBD1. Per germline, CDR1 SNHLY and CDR2 FYNNEI. J was trimmed by 5 bases and V by 2 bases; bases with no gene match: 6. This CDR3 region has 15 residues. The CDR3 protein is CASSELRDRVYGYTF. In nucleotides, the CDR3 is TGTGCCAGCAGTGAACTCCGGGACAGGGTATATGGCTACACCTTC.

Comment on this clonotype: A much larger clone is a single base away; this may be a read error. V gene TRBV5-6 combines with J gene TRBJ2-1; D call uncertain. The CDR3 is made up of 13 amino acids. Germline V gene data show CDR1 as SGHDT and CDR2 as YYEEEE. The CDR3 is CASQDDPNSQQIF. Here the CDR3 DNA reads TGTGCCAGCCAAGACGACCCAAATTCTCAGCAGATCTTC.

This clonotype appeared many times. The rearrangement links TRBV7-2 to TRBJ1-1; D unresolved. In germline, CDR1 is SGHTA, CDR2 FQGNSA. This CDR3 has 13 residues. V was clipped by 5 bases and J by 0 bases, with 7 bases between them. CDR3 protein: CASSPRVNTEAFF. The DNA of the CDR3 is TGTGCCAGCAGCCCCCGTGTGAACACTGAAGCTTTCTTT.

This clonotype showed up many times. The chain joins TRBV12-3 or TRBV12-4 to TRBJ1-1, with D hard to call. This CDR3 has 16 residues. V was trimmed by 5 bases and J by 4 bases, leaving 20 bases between them. This CDR3 is CASSRDVRLGGTEAFF. In DNA form, the CDR3 reads TGTGCCAGCAGTAGGGATGTACGGCTGGGCGGCACTGAAGCTTTCTTT.

The sample holds many counts of this clonotype. This chain links TRBV12-3 or TRBV12-4 with TRBJ2-6, with 7 bases lining up with TRBD1. The length of the CDR3 is 15 residues. Germline trimming cut 5 bases from V and 1 base from J; bases unmatched to any gene: 2. CDR3 nucleotide sequence: TGTGCCAGCAGTAGACAGGGATCTGGGGCCAACGTCCTGACTTTC. Its protein is CASSRQGSGANVLTF.

This clonotype was seen many times. The genes are TRBV13 and TRBJ2-1; D gene unclear. Per the germline V gene, CDR1 is PRHDT and CDR2 is FYEKMQ (reference sequence). The CDR3 has 15 residues. V lost 3 bases and J 7 bases, leaving 16 bases between the germline ends. The CDR3 DNA reads as TGTGCCAGCAGCTTCGCAACCCCGCAAGCGAATGAGCAGTTCTTC. Translated, it gives CASSFATPQANEQFF.

The J gene is TRBJ2-3, the V gene TRBV7-9; D tentatively reads TRBD1 or TRBD2 (5 bases each). The ends were cut back, 5 bases at V and 2 bases at J, with 17 bases in the middle. Germline values: CDR1 SEHNR, CDR2 FQNEAQ (reference sequence). The CDR3 is 16 residues long. The CDR3 coding sequence is TGTGCCAGCAGCATTAAGGGACCCCGCCCCACAGATACGCAGTATTTT. Translating it yields CASSIKGPRPTDTQYF.

The chain recombines TRBV6-9 with TRBJ2-7; maybe TRBD2 (7 bases). CDR1 is MNHGY and CDR2 is SVAAGI in the germline V gene. This CDR3 spans 17 amino acids. Trimming stripped 4 bases from V and 0 bases from J, with 19 bases between. This chain's CDR3 is CASSFTKMAGASYEQYV. The CDR3 coding sequence is TGTGCCAGCAGTTTCACCAAAATGGCGGGGGCCTCCTACGAGCAGTACGTC.

Turning to this clonotype: This may arise from a read error, as a much more abundant clone is one base away. The J gene is TRBJ2-1, the V gene TRBV7-6, with 9 bases lining up with TRBD2. The germline V gene encodes CDR1 SGHVS and CDR2 FNYEAQ. The CDR3 extends over 15 amino acids. CDR3 coding DNA: TGTGCCAGCAGCCTTCGTGCGGGAGGGCGGGATGAGCCGTTCTTC. Its translation is CASSLRAGGRDEPFF.

In its sample, this clonotype was seen many times. The J gene is TRBJ1-3, the V gene TRBV7-2; D ambiguous. The germline V gene has CDR1 SGHTA and CDR2 FQGNSA. CDR3 size: 17 residues. Trimming shortened V by 2 bases and J by 0 bases, and 14 bases separated the two germline ends. The CDR3 here is CASSLSARPNSGNTIYF. CDR3 nucleotides: TGTGCCAGCAGCTTAAGCGCCAGACCCAACTCTGGAAACACCATATATTTT.

At least ten counts were recorded for this clonotype. This sequence joins TRBV19 and TRBJ1-1; TRBD1 is a possible D gene (6 bases). The CDR3 extends over 15 amino acids. Germline loops: CDR1 LNHDA, CDR2 SQIVND (reference sequence). V lost 4 bases, J lost 4 bases, and 16 bases lay in between. CDR3 sequence: CASSSSTGLGTEAFF. The CDR3 DNA follows: TGTGCCAGTAGTAGCTCCACAGGGTTGGGCACTGAAGCTTTCTTT.

This clonotype was counted only a few times. This chain uses TRBV6-2 or TRBV6-3 with TRBJ2-5; D is possibly TRBD1 (5 bases). The CDR3 is 16 residues long. The germline V gene encodes CDR1 MNHEY and CDR2 SVGEGT. The V end was cut by 0 bases, the J end by 5 bases, with 16 bases between. Here the CDR3 DNA reads TGTGCCAGCAGTTACTCCACCCTCAGGGCTATTGAGACCCAGTACTTC. This codes for CASSYSTLRAIETQYF.

V is TRBV3-1 and J is TRBJ2-3; D is possibly TRBD2 (6 bases). Germline CDR1 and CDR2: LGHDT and YNNKEL (reference sequence). The CDR3 runs to 15 residues. V was cut by 5 bases and J by 2 bases, with 14 bases left in between. This chain's CDR3 is CASSDPGLDTDTQYF. The DNA of the CDR3 is TGTGCCAGCAGCGACCCGGGACTTGACACAGATACGCAGTATTTT.

This clonotype was detected many times. The CDR3 DNA sequence: TGCGCCAGCAGGTTAGAGGGCACAGATACGCAGTATTTT. Translation: CASRLEGTDTQYF. The chain links TRBV5-1 to TRBJ2-3; D remains ambiguous. The V gene's germline CDR1 is SGHRS and CDR2 YFSETQ. Trimming cost V 5 bases and J 1 base, with 8 bases left between them. The CDR3 runs 13 residues.

As concerns this clonotype: A far larger clone differs by one base, so this is likely a read error. The chain combines TRBV7-9 with TRBJ2-1; D not resolved. CDR3 length equals 16 residues. Germline V lookup: CDR1 SEHNR, CDR2 FQNEAQ (reference sequence). V was trimmed by 5 bases and J by 0 bases, leaving 14 bases between them. The CDR3 reads CASSRTVPSSYNEQFF. The CDR3 DNA is TGTGCCAGCAGCAGGACCGTACCCAGCTCCTACAATGAGCAGTTCTTC. Drawing the rest from reference TRBV7-9 and TRBJ2-1, the complete variable domain is DTGVSQNPRHKITKRGQNVTFRCDPISEHNRLYWYRQTLGQGPEFLTYFQNEAQLEKSRLLSDRFSAERPKGSFSTLEIQRTEQGDSAMYLCASSRTVPSSYNEQFFGPGTRLTVL.

This clonotype appeared many times. The V gene is TRBV7-2, the J gene TRBJ2-7; D is uncertain. This CDR3 has 13 amino acids. V was pared by 2 bases and J by 0 bases, with 5 bases between. The V gene's germline CDR1 is SGHTA and CDR2 FQGNSA. The CDR3, as DNA: TGTGCCAGCAGCTTAACATACTCCTACGAGCAGTACTTC. It encodes CASSLTYSYEQYF.

This clonotype has ten or more counts. This chain connects TRBV28 to TRBJ1-3; the D gene is possibly TRBD1 (6 bases). This CDR3 comprises 15 residues. Germline values: CDR1 MDHEN, CDR2 SYDVKM. V lost 7 bases, J lost 0 bases, and 13 bases lay in between. CDR3 coding DNA: TGTGCCAGCACCTCAGGACAGCTCTCTGGAAACACCATATATTTT. It encodes CASTSGQLSGNTIYF.

The table lists this clonotype with many counts. V is TRBV7-9 and J is TRBJ2-1; a weak D match, TRBD1 (5 bases). Deletions cut 4 bases from V and 12 bases from J, with 16 bases between. The germline CDR1 and CDR2 sequences are SEHNR and FQNEAQ (reference sequence). This CDR3 is 13 amino acids long. In DNA form, the CDR3 reads TGTGCCAGCAGCTCCATGGGGCAGGGAAGGCAGTTCTTC. As protein: CASSSMGQGRQFF.

This clonotype appeared a few times. The chain couples TRBV6-5 to TRBJ2-2; D not resolved. Germline lookup yields CDR1 MNHEY and CDR2 SVGAGI. Trimming pared 1 base from V and 4 bases from J, leaving 16 bases between. CDR3 length equals 17 residues. CDR3 bases: TGTGCCAGCAGTTACTTTCGGTCTAAGAGGAGCACCGGGGAGCTGTTTTTT. Amino acids: CASSYFRSKRSTGELFF.

The sample holds many counts of this clonotype. The rearrangement joins TRBV12-3 or TRBV12-4 to TRBJ1-4, with 8 bases aligning to TRBD1. CDR3 length: 15 amino acids. The CDR3 region has the DNA TGTGCAGTGGGGACAGGTGACTTGGGGCGAGGAAAACTGTTTTTT. Translated: CAVGTGDLGRGKLFF.

This clonotype was seen repeatedly, ten times or more. The chain carries TRBV7-3 and TRBJ1-2, with D uncertain. Trimming shortened V by 5 bases and J by 6 bases, and 28 bases separated the two germline ends. This CDR3 region has 18 residues. Germline CDR1 is SGHTA and CDR2 is FQGTGA. CDR3 in DNA: TGTGCCAGCAGCCCAAAGGGTCAGGTCCCCGAGCGGCCGGATGGCTACACCTTC. Translated, it gives CASSPKGQVPERPDGYTF.

This clonotype was recorded many times. The chain couples TRBV12-3 or TRBV12-4 to TRBJ2-3, with 12 bases identical to TRBD2. The V segment lost 5 bases and the J segment 6 bases; nucleotides outside the gene matches: 18. The CDR3 consists of 19 residues. The CDR3 spells CASSHTGTSGPLPSDTQYF. The CDR3 nucleotides are TGTGCCAGCAGTCACACCGGGACTAGCGGGCCCTTACCCTCTGATACGCAGTATTTT.

There are many counts of this clonotype. The chain couples TRBV10-3 to TRBJ2-1; 7 nucleotides align to TRBD2. Trimming at V came to 1 base and at J to 1 base, leaving 4 bases not matched to a gene. Germline CDR1 and CDR2: ENHRY and SYGVKD. There are 16 residues in the CDR3. Here the CDR3 reads CAISEWEGSSYNEQFF. CDR3 nucleotide sequence: TGTGCCATCAGTGAGTGGGAGGGTTCATCCTACAATGAGCAGTTCTTC.